This entry features one TCR beta chain sequence. Its antigen is not identified. The CDR3 contains 13 residues. V was shortened by 10 bases and J by 7 bases, with 16 bases between the two germline ends. Germline V gene data show CDR1 as MNHNS and CDR2 as SASEGT. A sample-barcoded 5' primer and a J-beta primer mix were used in a second PCR of roughly 7 to 11 cycles. TCRdb recomputed calls from the 5' RACE reads with MiXCR, one row per CDR3 protein. This table has about 2 million distinct CDR3 sequences, less than 50% appearing once. These data come from a study of blood T cells in healthy people across ages. General study results and limits: Both higher diversity and more naive CD4+ cells marked long-lived donors when set against aged donors. Strong correlation was found linking TCR beta diversity to naive T cell percentage.

Source material: blood. This chain joins TRBV6-1 and TRBJ1-4, with a weak D call TRBD1 (5 bases). This clonotype was sampled from a middle-aged woman in good health. The CDR3 loop reads CATQGSFGEKLFF. The CDR3 coding sequence is TGTGCCACGCAGGGTTCATTTGGTGAAAAACTGTTTTTT.